This T cell receptor (beta chain) was captured by sequencing in a study of blood T cell repertoires in COVID-19 (dated by TCRdb to between 2020 and 2021). Regarding the complete study: Samples covering the acute and convalescent phases of COVID-19 were provided by collaborators in the United States, Italy and Spain. The material from the prospective study consisted of cDNA or gDNA derived from T cells, B-cell-depleted T cells, or PBMCs. The dataset comprised deeply sampled blood TCRbeta repertoires from subjects exposed to, actively infected with, or recovered from COVID-19. The repertoires were made available in a free public database intended to serve as a resource for research on the immune response to SARS-CoV-2. The samples were drawn from two sources: the first 160 participants of the ongoing ImmuneRACE study, and 1,000 to 1,500 subjects contributed by 6 global collaborators. A de-identified subject ID, COVID-19 status, age in years and sex were almost always included in the sample metadata. Where available, HLA class I and class II types were obtained from metadata supplied by the sample provider rather than from assay-based typing. What the work shows at the level of the full study, not this receptor alone: The quantity of clinical and demographic metadata differed by source and by participant and was supplied without curation.

About this clone itself: There is no known antigen for this receptor. There are no base qualities to consult, and no much larger clone falls within one base.

One collaborating source in Seattle enrolled patients while the patients were actively infected and followed the patients over time throughout the course of disease. The collaborating institutions used their own protocols to collect whole blood in K2EDTA tubes. Collaborator samples were shipped for TCRbeta analysis as frozen whole blood, isolated PBMCs, or DNA extracted from either sample type. TCRbeta CDR3 regions were amplified from genomic DNA using the immunoSEQ Assay, a bias-controlled multiplex PCR. In the source study's methods: The number of nucleated cells in each sample was estimated by amplification of reference gene primers within the assay. To quantify the absolute abundance of each unique TCRbeta CDR3 rearrangement, sequence reads were collapsed and filtered. Productive Simpson clonality was computed per sample as the square root of Simpson's diversity index over productive rearrangements. Here the immuneACCESS table is served through TCRdb, limited to in-frame sequences with V and J called. Missing clones are a known gap in these copies; in checked studies unresolved V genes cover under half, and the rest lacks a known reason. From that table come the V and J calls and clone size; the DNA was used to work out D and trimming. Present in this sample are 390,000 or so clones, more than 70% of which were seen just once. The top ten constitute roughly a tenth of the sample.

From V the trimming removes 0 bases and from J it removes 5 bases, while the gene matches leave 8 bases of the junction unaccounted for. Based on the germline V gene (reference sequence), the CDR1 and CDR2 sequences are LNHNV and YYDKDF. The CDR3 has 18 amino acids, counting the end cysteine and phenylalanine. Only the CDR3 region is kept as DNA, spanning 54 bases read in frame from base 1. The sequence is built from TRBV15 and TRBJ2-1; 12 middle bases align to TRBD2. Source material: peripheral blood. This receptor was obtained from a woman aged 30 to 39 with COVID-19, enrolled during active disease. The CDR3 sequence is CATSRDRRLAGGDNEQFF. The base sequence is TGTGCCACCAGCAGAGATAGGAGGCTAGCGGGAGGGGACAATGAGCAGTTCTTC.